This TCR beta chain was documented in a study of graft-versus-host responses after intestinal transplantation (dated by TCRdb to about 2021). Turning to the overall study: Recipients received multivisceral, liver-intestinal, or isolated intestinal transplants. Every recipient was given anti-thymocyte globulin induction, then maintenance tacrolimus and steroids for about three years. Bulk TCR-beta CDR3 sequencing was used to track graft-versus-host and host-versus-graft alloreactive T cell clones in the graft, circulation and bone marrow after intestinal transplantation. Alloreactive clones were identified by sequencing pre-transplant mixed lymphocyte reaction products and comparing these products with unstimulated pre-transplant donor and recipient T cells. The cohort enrolled 20 to 25 intestinal transplant recipients including one retransplant, and 3 patients lacking pretransplant specimens were excluded. A peak of at least 4% donor T cells among recipient peripheral blood mononuclear cells was the definition used for donor T cell macrochimerism. Instead of going to the commercial service, samples from a few later patients were sequenced in-house on an Illumina MiSeq and processed with MiXCR.

Overall results and qualifications from the work: Conclusions were limited by the relatively low number and heterogeneity of intestinal transplant patients. Patients with donor T cell macrochimerism had high GvH to HvG T cell clonal ratios in their allografts. GvH clones turned up in recipient bone marrow, with some appearing earlier in ileal mucosa or blood, a pattern consistent with an intestinal mucosal origin. Early after transplant, peak levels of circulating GvH clones were found to be associated with declines in HvG clones.

The sample's time point label, decoded: cells obtained before transplantation from donor or recipient. CD3+CD4+ and CD3+CD8+ populations were FACS-sorted from unstimulated pre-transplant donor and recipient cells taken from spleen or lymph nodes. The library came from the immunoSEQ multiplex PCR assay. For most patients, genomic DNA was isolated using the Qiagen DNeasy Blood and Tissue Kit and was shipped frozen to Adaptive Biotechnologies for TCR sequencing. For most patients, genomic DNA was subjected to high-throughput TCR-beta CDR3 sequencing by Adaptive Biotechnologies. Processing in the source paper ran as follows. TCR sequencing data for approximately 19 patients were retrieved from Adaptive's ImmunoSEQ software; a few other patients were processed with MiXCR and VDJtools. To correct CD4 versus CD8 sorting errors, sequences present in both subsets at a frequency ratio below 5:1 were removed. Because the origin of CDR3 nucleotide sequences shared between donor and recipient could not be assigned, those sequences were removed. At least 2-fold expansion over unstimulated cells and a minimum CFSE-low frequency of 0.002% (template counts) or 0.001% (read counts) were required for clones to be classified as alloreactive. A clone was considered mappable if detected in the sequenced pre-transplant spleen, lymph node, or MLR CFSE-low populations of the donor or recipient. Cumulative frequency of alloreactive clones was calculated as a percentage of all sequences weighted by copy number. The source is immuneACCESS, and TCRdb retained only in-frame sequences with V and J called. Part of the clones is not carried over; for the studies checked, unresolved V genes explain less than half of this, and the remainder is unexplained. That table supplies the V and J calls and clone size; D and trimming were determined from the DNA. The sample table contains tens of thousands of clones; only one count was recorded for over 90% of them. 1.7% of the sample rests with the top ten.

This clone was seen only a few times. Its target antigen remains unknown. Base qualities are not recorded, but no much larger clone differs from it by a single base. The CDR3 contains 17 residues, cysteine and phenylalanine counted. The read is trimmed to its CDR3 DNA, 51 bases read in frame from base 1. Between the V and J ends, shortened by 0 bases and 4 bases respectively, the junction contains 16 bases. The germline V gene (reference sequence) specifies LNHNV as CDR1 and YYDKDF as CDR2. The receptor chain draws on TRBV15 and TRBJ2-1; matching of 6 bases hints at TRBD2 as the D gene. Here the sequenced sample was unstimulated CD8+ T cells sorted from spleen or lymph node cells, taken before transplant. The receptor was isolated from a human donor who was the organ donor for an intestinal transplant. The nucleotide sequence is given as TGTGCCACCAGCAGAGATAGTATTTGGGGAGGTTACAATGAGCAGTTCTTC. It encodes CATSRDSIWGGYNEQFF.